Included here is one T cell receptor (beta chain) sequence, with context. Sequencing was performed with immunoSEQ multiplex PCR; in TCRdb, only in-frame clones are kept and a portion is missing. The data contain 200,000 to 300,000 clones, around four fifths of them singletons. The data belong to a study of blood T cell repertoires in COVID-19. The CDR3 is 15 amino acids. CDR1 and CDR2 (germline): MNHNY, SVGAGI (reference sequence). Trimming stripped 0 bases from V and 4 bases from J, with 10 bases between. The source material was peripheral blood. The V call is TRBV6-6, the J call TRBJ1-3, with D possibly being TRBD1 (6 bases). This TCR came from a woman aged 55-69 years with active or convalescent COVID-19. This CDR3 is CASSYSTGRGNTIYF. The CDR3 DNA sequence: TGTGCCAGCAGTTACTCGACAGGCCGGGGAAACACCATATATTTT.